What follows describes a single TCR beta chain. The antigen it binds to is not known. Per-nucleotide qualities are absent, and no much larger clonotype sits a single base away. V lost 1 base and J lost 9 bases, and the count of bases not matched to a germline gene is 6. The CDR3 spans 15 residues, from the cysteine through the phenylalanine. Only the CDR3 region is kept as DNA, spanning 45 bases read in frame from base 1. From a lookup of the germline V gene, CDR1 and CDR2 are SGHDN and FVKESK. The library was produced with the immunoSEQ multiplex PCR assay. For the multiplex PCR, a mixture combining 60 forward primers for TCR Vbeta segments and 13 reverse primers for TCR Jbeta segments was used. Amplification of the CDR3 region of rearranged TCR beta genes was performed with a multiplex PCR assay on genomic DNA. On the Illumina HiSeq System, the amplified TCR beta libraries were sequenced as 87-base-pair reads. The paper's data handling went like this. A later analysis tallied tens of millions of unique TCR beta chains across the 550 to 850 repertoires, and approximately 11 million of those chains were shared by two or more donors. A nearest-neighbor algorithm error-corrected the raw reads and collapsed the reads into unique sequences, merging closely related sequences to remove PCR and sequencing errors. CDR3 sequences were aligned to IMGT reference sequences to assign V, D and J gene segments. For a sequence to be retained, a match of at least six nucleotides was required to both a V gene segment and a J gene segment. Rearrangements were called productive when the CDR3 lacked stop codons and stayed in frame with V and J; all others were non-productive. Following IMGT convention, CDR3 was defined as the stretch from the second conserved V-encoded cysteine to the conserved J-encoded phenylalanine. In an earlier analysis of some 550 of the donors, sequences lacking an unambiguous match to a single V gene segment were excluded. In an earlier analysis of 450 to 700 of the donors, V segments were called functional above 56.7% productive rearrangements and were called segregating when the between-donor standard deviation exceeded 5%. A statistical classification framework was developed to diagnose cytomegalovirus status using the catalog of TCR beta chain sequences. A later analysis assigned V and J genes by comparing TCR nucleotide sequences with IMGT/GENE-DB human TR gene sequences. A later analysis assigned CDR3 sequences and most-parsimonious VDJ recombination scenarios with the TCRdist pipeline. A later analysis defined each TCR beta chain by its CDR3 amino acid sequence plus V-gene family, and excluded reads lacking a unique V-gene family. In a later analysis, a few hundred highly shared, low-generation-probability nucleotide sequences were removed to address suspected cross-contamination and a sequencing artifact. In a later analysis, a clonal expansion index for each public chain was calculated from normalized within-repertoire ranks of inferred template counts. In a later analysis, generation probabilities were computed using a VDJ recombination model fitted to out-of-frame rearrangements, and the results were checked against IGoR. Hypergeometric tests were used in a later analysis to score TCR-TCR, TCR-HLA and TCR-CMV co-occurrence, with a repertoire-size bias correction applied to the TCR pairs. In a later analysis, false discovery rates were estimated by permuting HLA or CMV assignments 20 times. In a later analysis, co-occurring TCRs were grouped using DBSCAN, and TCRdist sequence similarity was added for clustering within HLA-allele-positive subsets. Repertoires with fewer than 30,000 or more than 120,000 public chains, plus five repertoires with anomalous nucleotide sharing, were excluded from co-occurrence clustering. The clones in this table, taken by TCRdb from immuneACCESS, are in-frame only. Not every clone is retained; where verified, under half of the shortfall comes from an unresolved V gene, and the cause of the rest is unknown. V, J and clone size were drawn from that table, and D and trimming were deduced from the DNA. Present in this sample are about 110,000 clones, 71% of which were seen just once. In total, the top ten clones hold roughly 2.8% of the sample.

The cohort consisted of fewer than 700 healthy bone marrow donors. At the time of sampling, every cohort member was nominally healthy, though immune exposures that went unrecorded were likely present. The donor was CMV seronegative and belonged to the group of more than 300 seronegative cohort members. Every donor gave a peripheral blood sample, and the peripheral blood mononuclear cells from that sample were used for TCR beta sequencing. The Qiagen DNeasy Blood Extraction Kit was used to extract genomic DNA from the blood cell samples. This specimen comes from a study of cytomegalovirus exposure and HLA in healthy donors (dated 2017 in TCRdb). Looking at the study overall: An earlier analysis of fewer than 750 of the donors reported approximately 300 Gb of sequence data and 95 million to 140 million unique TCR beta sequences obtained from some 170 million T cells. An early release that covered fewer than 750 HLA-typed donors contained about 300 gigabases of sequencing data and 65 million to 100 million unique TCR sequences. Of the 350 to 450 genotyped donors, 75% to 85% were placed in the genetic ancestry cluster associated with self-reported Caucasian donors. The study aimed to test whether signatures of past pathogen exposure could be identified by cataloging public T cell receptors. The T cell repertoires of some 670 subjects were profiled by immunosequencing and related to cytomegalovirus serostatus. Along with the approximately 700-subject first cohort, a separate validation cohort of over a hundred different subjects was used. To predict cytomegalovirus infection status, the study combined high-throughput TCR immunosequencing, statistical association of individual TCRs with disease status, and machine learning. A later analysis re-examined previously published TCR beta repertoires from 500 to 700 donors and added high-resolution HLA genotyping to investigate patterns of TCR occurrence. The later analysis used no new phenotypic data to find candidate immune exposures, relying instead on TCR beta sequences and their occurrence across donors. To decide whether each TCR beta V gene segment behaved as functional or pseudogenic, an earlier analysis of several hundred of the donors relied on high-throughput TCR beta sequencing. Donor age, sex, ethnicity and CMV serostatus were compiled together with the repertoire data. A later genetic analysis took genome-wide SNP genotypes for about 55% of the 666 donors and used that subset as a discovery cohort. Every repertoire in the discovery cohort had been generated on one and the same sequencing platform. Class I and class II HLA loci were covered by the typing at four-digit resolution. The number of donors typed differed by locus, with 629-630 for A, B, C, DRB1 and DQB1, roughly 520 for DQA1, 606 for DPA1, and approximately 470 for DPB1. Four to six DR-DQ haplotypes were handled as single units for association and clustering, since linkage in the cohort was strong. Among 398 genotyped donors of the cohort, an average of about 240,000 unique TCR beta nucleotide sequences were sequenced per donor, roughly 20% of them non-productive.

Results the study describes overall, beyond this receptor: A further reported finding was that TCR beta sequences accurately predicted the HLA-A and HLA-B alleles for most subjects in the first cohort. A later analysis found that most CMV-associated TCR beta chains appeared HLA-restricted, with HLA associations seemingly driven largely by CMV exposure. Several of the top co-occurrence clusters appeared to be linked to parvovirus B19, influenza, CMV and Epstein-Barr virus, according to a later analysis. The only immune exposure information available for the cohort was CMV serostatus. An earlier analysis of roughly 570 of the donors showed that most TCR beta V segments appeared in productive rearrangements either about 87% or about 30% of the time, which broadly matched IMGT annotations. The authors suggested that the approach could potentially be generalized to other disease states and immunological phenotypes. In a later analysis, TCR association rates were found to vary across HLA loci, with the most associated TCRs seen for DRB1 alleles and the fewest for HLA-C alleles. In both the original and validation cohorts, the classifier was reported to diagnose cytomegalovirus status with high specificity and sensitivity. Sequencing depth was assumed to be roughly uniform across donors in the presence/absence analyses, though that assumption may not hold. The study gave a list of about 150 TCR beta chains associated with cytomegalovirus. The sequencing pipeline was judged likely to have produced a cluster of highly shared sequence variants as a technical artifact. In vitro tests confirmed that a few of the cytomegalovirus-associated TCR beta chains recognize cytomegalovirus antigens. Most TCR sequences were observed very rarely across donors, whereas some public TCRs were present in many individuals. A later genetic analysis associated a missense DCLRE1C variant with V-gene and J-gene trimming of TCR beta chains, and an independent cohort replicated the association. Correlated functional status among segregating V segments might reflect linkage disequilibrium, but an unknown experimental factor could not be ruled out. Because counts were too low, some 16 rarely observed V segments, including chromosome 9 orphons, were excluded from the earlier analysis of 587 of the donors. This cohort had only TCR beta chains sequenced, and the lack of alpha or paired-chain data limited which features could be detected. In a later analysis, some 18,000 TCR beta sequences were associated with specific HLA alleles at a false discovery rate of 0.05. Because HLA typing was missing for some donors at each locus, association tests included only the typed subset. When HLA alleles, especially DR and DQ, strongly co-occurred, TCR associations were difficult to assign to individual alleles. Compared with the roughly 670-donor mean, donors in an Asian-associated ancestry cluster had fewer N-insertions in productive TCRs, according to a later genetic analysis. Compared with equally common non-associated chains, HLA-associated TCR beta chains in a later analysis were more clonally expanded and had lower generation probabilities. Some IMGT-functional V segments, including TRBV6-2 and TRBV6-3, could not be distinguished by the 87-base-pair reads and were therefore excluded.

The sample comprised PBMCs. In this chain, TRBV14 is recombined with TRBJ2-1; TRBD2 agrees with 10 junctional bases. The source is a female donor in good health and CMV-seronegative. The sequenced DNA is TGTGCCAGCAGCCAAGTTAGGGGACTAGCGTCTGAGCAGTTCTTC. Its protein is CASSQVRGLASEQFF.